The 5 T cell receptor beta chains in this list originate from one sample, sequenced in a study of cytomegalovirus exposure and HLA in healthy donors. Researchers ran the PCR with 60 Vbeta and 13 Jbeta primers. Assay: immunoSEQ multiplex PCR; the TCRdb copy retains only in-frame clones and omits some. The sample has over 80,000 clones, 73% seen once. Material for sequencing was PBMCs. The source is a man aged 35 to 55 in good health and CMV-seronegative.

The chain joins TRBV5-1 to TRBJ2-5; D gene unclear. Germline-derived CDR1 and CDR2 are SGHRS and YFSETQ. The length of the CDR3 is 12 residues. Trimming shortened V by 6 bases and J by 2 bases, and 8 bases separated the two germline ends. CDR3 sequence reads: CASTQTQETQYF. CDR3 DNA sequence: TGCGCCAGCACGCAGACACAAGAGACCCAGTACTTC.

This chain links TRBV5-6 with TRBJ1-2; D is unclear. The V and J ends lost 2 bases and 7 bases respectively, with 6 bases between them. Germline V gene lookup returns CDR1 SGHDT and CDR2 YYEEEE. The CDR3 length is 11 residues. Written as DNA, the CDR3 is TGTGCCAGCAGCTTCTCAGGTGGCTACACCTTC. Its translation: CASSFSGGYTF.

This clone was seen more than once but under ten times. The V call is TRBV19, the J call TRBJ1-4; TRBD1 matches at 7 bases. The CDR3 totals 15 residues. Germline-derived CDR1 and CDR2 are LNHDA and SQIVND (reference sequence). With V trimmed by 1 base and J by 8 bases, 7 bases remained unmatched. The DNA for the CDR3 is TGTGCCAGTAGTATAGTAGACAGGGAAGGAGAAAAACTGTTTTTT. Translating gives CASSIVDREGEKLFF. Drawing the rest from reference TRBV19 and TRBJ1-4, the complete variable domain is DGGITQSPKYLFRKEGQNVTLSCEQNLNHDAMYWYRQDPGQGLRLIYYSQIVNDFQKGDIAEGYSVSREKKESFPLTVTSAQKNPTAFYLCASSIVDREGEKLFFGSGTQLSVL.

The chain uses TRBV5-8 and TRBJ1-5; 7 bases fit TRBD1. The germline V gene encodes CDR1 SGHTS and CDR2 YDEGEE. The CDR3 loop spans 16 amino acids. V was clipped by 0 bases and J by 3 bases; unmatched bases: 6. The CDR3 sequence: CASSLDRDRVNQPQHF. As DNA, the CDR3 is TGTGCCAGCAGCTTGGACCGCGACAGGGTCAATCAGCCCCAGCATTTT.

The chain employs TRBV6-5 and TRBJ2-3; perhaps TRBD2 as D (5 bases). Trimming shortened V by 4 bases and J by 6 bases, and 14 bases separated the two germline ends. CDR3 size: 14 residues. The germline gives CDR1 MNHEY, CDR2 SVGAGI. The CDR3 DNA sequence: TGTGCCAGCAGTTCCTATTTACTAGGCGATACGCAGTATTTT. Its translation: CASSSYLLGDTQYF.